This record covers a single T cell receptor beta chain. These data belong to a study of blood T cell repertoires in COVID-19. The table came from immunoSEQ multiplex PCR; TCRdb's copy has only in-frame clones and leaves some out. There are about 250,000 clones in the sample; around 83% occur only once, and around 8.9% lies in the top ten. Sequencing was performed on peripheral blood. This TCR was recovered from a man in his forties or fifties with active or convalescent COVID-19.

CDR3 region: CASSPPLALRTGELFF. DNA of the CDR3: TGTGCCAGCTCACCACCGCTGGCCCTGAGGACCGGGGAGCTGTTTTTT. The rearrangement uses TRBV18 and TRBJ2-2; D is uncertain. V was trimmed by 0 bases and J by 5 bases, leaving 13 bases between them. CDR1 and CDR2 from the germline V gene are KGHSH and LQKENI. This CDR3 region has 16 residues. The complete variable domain, with remaining parts taken from reference TRBV18 and TRBJ2-2, reads NAGVMQNPRHLVRRRGQEARLRCSPMKGHSHVYWYRQLPEEGLKFMVYLQKENIIDESGMPKERFSAEFPKEGPSILRIQQVVRGDSAAYFCASSPPLALRTGELFFGEGSRLTVL.